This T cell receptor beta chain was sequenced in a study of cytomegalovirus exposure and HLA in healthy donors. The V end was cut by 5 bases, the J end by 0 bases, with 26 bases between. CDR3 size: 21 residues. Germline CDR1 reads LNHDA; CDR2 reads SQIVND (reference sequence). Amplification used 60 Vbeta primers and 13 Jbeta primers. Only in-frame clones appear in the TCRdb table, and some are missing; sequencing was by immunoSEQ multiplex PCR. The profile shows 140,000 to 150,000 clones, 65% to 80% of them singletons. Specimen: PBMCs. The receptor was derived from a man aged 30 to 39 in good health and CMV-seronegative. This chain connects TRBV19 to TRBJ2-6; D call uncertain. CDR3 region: CASSHLPAPNHFSSGANVLTF. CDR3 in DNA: TGTGCCAGTAGTCATCTCCCCGCCCCCAACCATTTTAGCTCTGGGGCCAACGTCCTGACTTTC.